Listed below are T cell receptor beta chains from one sample, sequenced in a study of blood T cell repertoires in COVID-19. Sequencing used immunoSEQ multiplex PCR; TCRdb keeps in-frame clones, though not all of them. The table shows approximately 400,000 clones, with around 87% occurring only once. The sample comprised PBMCs or T cells enriched from blood (not recorded which). Receptors originate from a man aged 30 to 45 who had recovered from COVID-19. CDR3s include the opening cysteine and the closing phenylalanine or tryptophan. A D gene is named only where the DNA matches it firmly. Size is stated for part of the rows, as once, few or many counts, or as a class when the clone is expanded.

>TRBV9|TRBJ2-2|NA|NA
TGTGCCAGCAGCGTAGAGGTCGGAGGCGGGGAGCTGTTTTTT
CASSVEVGGGELFF
>TRBV19|TRBJ2-3|NA|NA
TGTGCCAGTAGTATTAAGACTATGGATACGCAGTATTTT
CASSIKTMDTQYF
>TRBV7-9|TRBJ1-2|NA|once
TGTGCCAGCAGCTTAGGGCAGGGCGACTATGGCTACACCTTC
CASSLGQGDYGYTF
>TRBV7-9|TRBJ1-3|TRBD1|NA
TGTGCCAGCAGCCAACGACAGGGGAATGGAAACACCATATATTTT
CASSQRQGNGNTIYF
>TRBV19|TRBJ1-5|NA|NA
TGTGCCAGTAGTATGGAACAGATATATCAGCCCCAGCATTTT
CASSMEQIYQPQHF
>TRBV6-5|TRBJ2-3|TRBD1|NA
TGTGCCAGCAGTAAGCGGACAGGGGGCGGAGATACGCAGTATTTT
CASSKRTGGGDTQYF
>TRBV7-6|TRBJ1-2|NA|NA
TGTGCCAGCAGCTTAGCAGGGGGTGGAGGCTACACCTTC
CASSLAGGGGYTF
>TRBV18|TRBJ2-7|TRBD1|NA
TGTGCCAGCTCACCACCGGGACAGGAGGACTCATCCTACGAGCAGTACTTC
CASSPPGQEDSSYEQYF
>TRBV12-3/TRBV12-4|TRBJ2-7|TRBD1|NA
TGTGCCAGCAGCCGGGACAGAAACGAGCAGTACTTC
CASSRDRNEQYF
>TRBV6-1|TRBJ1-2|TRBD1|NA
TGTGCCAGCAGTGACCGGGACAGAAGTGGCTACACCTTC
CASSDRDRSGYTF
>TRBV12-2|TRBJ1-1|NA|NA
TGTGCAAGTCGGAGTTTACAGGCCCGCTCTCGTAACACTGAAGCTTTCTTT
CASRSLQARSRNTEAFF
>TRBV15|TRBJ1-5|TRBD1|NA
TGTGCCACCAGCAGAGTCGGGACAGGGGGCGCGGGTCAGCCCCAGCATTTT
CATSRVGTGGAGQPQHF
>TRBV9|TRBJ2-7|NA|NA
TGTGCCAGCAGCTCCAAGGAGTACCCTTACGAGCAGTACTTC
CASSSKEYPYEQYF
>TRBV5-1|TRBJ1-2|TRBD1|NA
TGCGCCAGCAGCTTGGGACAGGGGGCGAGGTATGGCTACACCTTC
CASSLGQGARYGYTF
>TRBV24-1|TRBJ1-2|NA|NA
TGTGCCACCAGAATACAGCGGCACTATGGCTACACCTTC
CATRIQRHYGYTF
>TRBV3-1/TRBV3-2|TRBJ2-3|TRBD2|NA
TGTGCCAGCAGCCCCTACCTAGCGGGGGGTGGTACAGATACGCAGTATTTT
CASSPYLAGGGTDTQYF
>TRBV7-2|TRBJ1-4|TRBD1|NA
TGTGCCAGCAGCTTAATCCCGGACAGGAATGAAAAACTGTTTTTT
CASSLIPDRNEKLFF
>TRBV6-4|TRBJ2-1|TRBD2|few
TGTGCCAGCAGTGTCCTAGCGGGGGCAGGGGATGAGCAGTTCTTC
CASSVLAGAGDEQFF
>TRBV6-2/TRBV6-3|TRBJ1-2|NA|NA
TGTGCCAGCAGTTTTCAGGGGACAACGTTGCAAATCTATGGCTACACCTTC
CASSFQGTTLQIYGYTF
>TRBV5-1|TRBJ1-6|NA|NA
TGCGCCAGCAGCTTGTCCGGGATCGAATCACCCCTCCACTTT
CASSLSGIESPLHF
>TRBV7-9|TRBJ1-1|TRBD1|few
TGTGCCAGCAGCCCCCAGGGGGGGAACACTGAAGCTTTCTTT
CASSPQGGNTEAFF